This T cell receptor (beta chain) was found in a study of cytomegalovirus exposure and HLA in healthy donors. For this clone: Its matching antigen is unknown. Mismatch with germline at one junction end may stem from a read error.

Study results and caveats: In vitro, a few CMV-associated chains proved specific for CMV antigens. TCR beta sequences reportedly predicted most subjects' HLA-A and HLA-B alleles accurately. One variant, a missense change in DCLRE1C, was linked in a later analysis to TCR beta V- and J-gene trimming.

The CDR3 extends over 14 amino acids. Germline values: CDR1 MNHEY, CDR2 SMNVEV (reference sequence). Primers: 60 Vbeta forward and 13 Jbeta reverse. In the original workflow: In a later analysis, of 80 million to 90 million unique beta chains, roughly 9.9 million appeared in at least two donors. The table came from immunoSEQ multiplex PCR; TCRdb's copy has only in-frame clones and leaves some out. The DNA gave D and trimming, while V, J and clone size come from that table. The data show 100,000 to 150,000 clones, approximately 81% seen once. This chain connects TRBV27 to TRBJ2-2; 7 positions match TRBD2. The receptor comes from a male donor in good health and CMV-seronegative. The sequenced sample consisted of PBMCs. The CDR3 nucleotides are TGTGCCAGCAGGTGGGAAAGTCAAAGCGGGGAGCTGCTTTTT. This translates into CASRWESQSGELLF.